This entry describes one TCR beta chain. This sample was included in a study of cytomegalovirus exposure and HLA in healthy donors. PCR employed 60 Vbeta and 13 Jbeta primers. Generated by immunoSEQ multiplex PCR, the TCRdb table keeps only in-frame clones and is missing some. The sample carries 150,000 to 200,000 clones, less than 90% recorded once. This clonotype originated in a man aged 50 or older in good health and CMV-seronegative. Sequenced material: PBMCs.

CDR3 region: CASSIGTGHYEQYF. Written as DNA, the CDR3 is TGTGCCAGCAGCATCGGGACAGGGCACTACGAGCAGTACTTC. The genes are TRBV7-2 and TRBJ2-7; 9 nucleotides align to TRBD1. Germline loops: CDR1 SGHTA, CDR2 FQGNSA. V was clipped by 5 bases and J by 3 bases; unmatched bases: 5. The CDR3 covers 14 residues.